Shown below are 15 T cell receptor beta chains from a single sample sequenced in a study of cytomegalovirus exposure and HLA in healthy donors. PCR amplification relied on 60 Vbeta primers (plus 13 Jbeta primers). Data came from immunoSEQ multiplex PCR; TCRdb stores just in-frame clones and leaves some out. The sample holds under 150,000 clones; 75% to 85% are singletons and the top ten take roughly 2.6%. Sequenced material: PBMCs. These receptors came from a man aged 50 or older in good health and CMV-seronegative.

The chain has TRBV15 and TRBJ2-3; D is unclear. In germline, CDR1 is LNHNV, CDR2 YYDKDF (reference sequence). The V and J ends lost 0 bases and 2 bases respectively, with 9 bases between them. The CDR3 has 15 residues. CDR3 sequence (DNA): TGTGCCACCAGCAGAGATATAGTAACCACAGATACGCAGTATTTT. It encodes CATSRDIVTTDTQYF.

The chain carries TRBV30 and TRBJ1-1; TRBD1 matches at 7 bases. The CDR3 sequence is 11 residues long. Trimming cost V 6 bases and J 4 bases; bases outside gene matches: 2. Germline V gene lookup returns CDR1 GTSNPN and CDR2 SVGIG (reference sequence). CDR3 DNA sequence: TGTGCCTGTAACAGGGGCACTGAAGCTTTCTTT. Amino acid sequence: CACNRGTEAFF.

V gene TRBV2 combines with J gene TRBJ2-3, with D hard to call. Trimming took off 3 bases at V and 9 bases at J, with 13 bases between the two ends. The CDR3 runs to 13 residues. CDR1 and CDR2 (germline): SNHLY, FYNNEI. The CDR3 loop reads CASSEFSSTTQYF. The CDR3 DNA follows: TGTGCCAGCAGTGAGTTTAGCAGCACGACGCAGTATTTT.

This chain links TRBV4-3 with TRBJ1-6; TRBD1 might be the D (6 bases). Trimming removed 1 base from V and 7 bases from J, with 11 bases in between. Germline V gene data show CDR1 as LGHNA and CDR2 as YSLEER. The CDR3 contains 15 residues. CDR3 sequence: CASSQAQGRNSPLHF. CDR3 nucleotides: TGCGCCAGCAGCCAAGCGCAGGGGCGGAATTCACCCCTCCACTTT.

This chain connects TRBV28 to TRBJ1-1; tentatively, D is TRBD1 (6 bases). Looked up from germline, CDR1 is MDHEN and CDR2 is SYDVKM. Trimming cost V 7 bases and J 1 base, with 19 bases left between them. CDR3 size: 16 residues. This chain's CDR3 is CASNSQVGGWNTEAFF. The CDR3 nucleotides are TGTGCCAGCAACTCCCAGGTTGGGGGCTGGAACACTGAAGCTTTCTTT.

This clone was picked up one time. The chain uses TRBV27 and TRBJ1-1, with TRBD1 matching 7 bases. Germline V lookup: CDR1 MNHEY, CDR2 SMNVEV (reference sequence). The CDR3 runs 15 residues. With 5 bases clipped from V and 5 bases from J, the junction kept 11 bases outside the gene matches. The CDR3 is CASSMRQGGRTEAFF. The CDR3 DNA is TGTGCCAGCAGTATGCGACAGGGTGGAAGGACTGAAGCTTTCTTT.

The chain recombines TRBV5-1 with TRBJ2-1, with TRBD2 identical over 11 bases. Trimming removed 3 bases from V and 0 bases from J; junction bases left unmatched: 2. Germline CDR1 reads SGHRS; CDR2 reads YFSETQ. This CDR3 comprises 16 residues. The CDR3 nucleotides are TGCGCCAGCAGCTCTCTAGCGGGGGGCTCCTACAATGAGCAGTTCTTC. It specifies CASSSLAGGSYNEQFF.

A few counts support this clone. J is TRBJ1-2 and V is TRBV6-1; D perhaps matches TRBD1 (5 bases). Germline lookup yields CDR1 MNHNS and CDR2 SASEGT. This CDR3 is built from 13 residues. V gave up 6 bases and J gave up 0 bases, with 8 bases separating them. CDR3 nucleotide sequence: TGTGCCAGCAGAAGGGACTCTAACTATGGCTACACCTTC. Protein product: CASRRDSNYGYTF.

The V and J genes are TRBV4-1 and TRBJ1-2; D may be TRBD1 (6 bases). The CDR3 is made up of 15 amino acids. The V gene's germline CDR1 is MGHRA and CDR2 YSYEKL. Trimming removed 2 bases at V and 4 bases at J, with 14 bases between. CDR3 sequence reads: CASSQSAGGAYGYTF. The CDR3 DNA reads as TGCGCCAGCAGCCAAAGTGCTGGGGGGGCCTATGGCTACACCTTC.

The chain has TRBV5-4 and TRBJ2-1; D possibly corresponds to TRBD2 (5 bases). V lost 0 bases and J 9 bases, leaving 16 bases between the germline ends. The CDR3 extends over 15 amino acids. Per germline, CDR1 SGHNT and CDR2 YYREEE (reference sequence). CDR3 residues: CASSLESRAGGEQFF. The CDR3 DNA reads TGTGCCAGCAGCTTGGAATCGCGGGCGGGTGGTGAGCAGTTCTTC. Combining the CDR3 with reference TRBV5-4 and TRBJ2-1 gives the whole variable domain ETGVTQSPTHLIKTRGQQVTLRCSSQSGHNTVSWYQQALGQGPQFIFQYYREEENGRGNFPPRFSGLQFPNYSSELNVNALELDDSALYLCASSLESRAGGEQFFGPGTRLTVL.

This clone was seen a single time. The chain employs TRBV5-1 and TRBJ2-3, with D perhaps matching TRBD2 (6 bases). This CDR3 contains 17 residues. Germline V gene sequence: CDR1 SGHRS, CDR2 YFSETQ. Trimming took 6 bases from V and 1 from J, leaving 21 bases between them. CDR3 in amino acids: CASTPFEGEAGTDTQYF. CDR3 nucleotides: TGCGCCAGCACCCCCTTCGAAGGGGAGGCCGGCACAGATACGCAGTATTTT.

This chain links TRBV7-9 with TRBJ1-6, with D tentatively TRBD1 (6 bases). The CDR3 has 14 amino acids. The germline V gene encodes CDR1 SEHNR and CDR2 FQNEAQ (reference sequence). The V and J ends lost 8 bases and 8 bases respectively, with 16 bases between them. The CDR3 region has the DNA TGTGCCAGCGGACAGAACAGGATCGATTCACCCCTCCACTTT. Translation gives CASGQNRIDSPLHF. The whole variable domain, filled in from reference TRBV7-9 and TRBJ1-6, reads DTGVSQNPRHKITKRGQNVTFRCDPISEHNRLYWYRQTLGQGPEFLTYFQNEAQLEKSRLLSDRFSAERPKGSFSTLEIQRTEQGDSAMYLCASGQNRIDSPLHFGNGTRLTVT.

The chain combines TRBV7-6 with TRBJ1-1, with 7 positions matching TRBD1. Trimming removed 1 base from V and 7 bases from J; junction bases left unmatched: 3. CDR1 is SGHVS, CDR2 FNYEAQ, per germline. The CDR3 length is 13 residues. The DNA for the CDR3 is TGTGCCAGCAGCTTAGACGCAGGGGGTGAAGCTTTCTTT. It specifies CASSLDAGGEAFF.

J is TRBJ1-1 and V is TRBV7-8; 7 nucleotides line up with TRBD1. CDR3 length: 13 amino acids. Looked up from germline, CDR1 is SGHVS and CDR2 is FQNEAQ. The V and J ends lost 5 bases and 3 bases, in that order; junction bases with no gene match: 3. The CDR3 reads CASSLDRDTEAFF. CDR3 bases: TGTGCCAGCAGCCTAGACAGGGACACTGAAGCTTTCTTT.

The chain combines TRBV6-5 with TRBJ1-5, with a possible D match to TRBD1 (6 bases). The V gene lost 5 bases and the J gene lost 4 bases, with 9 bases spanning the gap. The CDR3 covers 13 residues. Looked up from germline, CDR1 is MNHEY and CDR2 is SVGAGI. The chain's CDR3 is CASSGRGNQPQHF. CDR3 bases: TGTGCCAGCAGTGGAAGGGGGAATCAGCCCCAGCATTTT.